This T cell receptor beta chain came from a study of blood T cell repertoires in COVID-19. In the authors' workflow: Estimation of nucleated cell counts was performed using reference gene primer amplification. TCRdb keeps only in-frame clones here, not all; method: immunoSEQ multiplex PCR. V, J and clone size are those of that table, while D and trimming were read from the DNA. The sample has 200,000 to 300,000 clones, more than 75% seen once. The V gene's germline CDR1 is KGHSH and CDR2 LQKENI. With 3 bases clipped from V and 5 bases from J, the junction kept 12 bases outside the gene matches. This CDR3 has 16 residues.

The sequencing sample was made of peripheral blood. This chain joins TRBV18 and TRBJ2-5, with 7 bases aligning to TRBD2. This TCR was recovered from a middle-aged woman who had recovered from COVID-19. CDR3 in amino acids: CASSPAPSLGGETQYF. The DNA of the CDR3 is TGTGCCAGCTCACCGGCGCCTAGTCTCGGGGGGGAGACCCAGTACTTC.